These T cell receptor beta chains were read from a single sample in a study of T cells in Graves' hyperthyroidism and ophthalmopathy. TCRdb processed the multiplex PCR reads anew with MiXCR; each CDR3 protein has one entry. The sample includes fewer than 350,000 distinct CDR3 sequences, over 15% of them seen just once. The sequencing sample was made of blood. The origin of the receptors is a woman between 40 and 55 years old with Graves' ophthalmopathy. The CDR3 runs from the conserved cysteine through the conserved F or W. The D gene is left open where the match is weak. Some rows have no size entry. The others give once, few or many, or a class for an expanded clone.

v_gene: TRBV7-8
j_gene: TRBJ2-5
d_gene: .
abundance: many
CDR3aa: CASSLDRAEETQYF
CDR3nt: TGTGCCAGCAGCTTAGACAGGGCCGAAGAGACCCAGTACTTC

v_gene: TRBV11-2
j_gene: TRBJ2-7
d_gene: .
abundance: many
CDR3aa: CASSLGVMSSYEQYF
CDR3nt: TGTGCCAGCAGCTTAGGGGTTATGAGCTCCTACGAGCAGTACTTC

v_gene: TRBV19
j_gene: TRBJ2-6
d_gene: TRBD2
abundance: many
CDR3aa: CASTIGGRVSGANVLTF
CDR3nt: TGTGCCAGTACCATAGGAGGGAGGGTCTCTGGGGCCAACGTCCTGACTTTC

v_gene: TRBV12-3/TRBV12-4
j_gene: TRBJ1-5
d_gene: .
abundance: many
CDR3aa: CASSLVGPGGDQPQHF
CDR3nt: TGTGCCAGCAGTTTAGTGGGCCCGGGGGGCGATCAGCCCCAGCATTTT

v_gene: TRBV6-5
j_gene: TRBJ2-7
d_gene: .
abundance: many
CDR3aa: CASSYSGRPYEQYF
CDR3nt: TGTGCCAGCAGTTACTCGGGTAGGCCCTACGAGCAGTACTTC

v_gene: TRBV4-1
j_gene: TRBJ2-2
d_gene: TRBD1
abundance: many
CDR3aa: CASSLRTGVYGELFF
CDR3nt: TGCGCCAGCAGCCTCCGGACAGGGGTCTACGGGGAGCTGTTTTTT

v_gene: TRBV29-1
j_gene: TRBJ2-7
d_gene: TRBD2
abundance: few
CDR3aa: CSVAGLAGAFREQYF
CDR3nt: TGCAGCGTAGCTGGACTAGCGGGAGCTTTTCGCGAGCAGTACTTC

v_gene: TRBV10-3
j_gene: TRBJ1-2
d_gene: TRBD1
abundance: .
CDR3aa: CAISELTGATANYGYTF
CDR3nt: TGTGCCATCAGTGAATTAACAGGGGCTACAGCTAACTATGGCTACACCTTC

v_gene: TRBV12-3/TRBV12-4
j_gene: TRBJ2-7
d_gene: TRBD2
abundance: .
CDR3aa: CASTLSGRTTGVSYEQYF
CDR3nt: TGTGCCAGCACCCTGAGCGGGAGGACGACCGGGGTCTCCTACGAGCAGTACTTC

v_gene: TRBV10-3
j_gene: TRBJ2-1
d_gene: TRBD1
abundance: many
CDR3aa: CAISEYGQGSEQFF
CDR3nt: TGTGCCATCAGTGAGTACGGACAGGGTAGTGAGCAGTTCTTC

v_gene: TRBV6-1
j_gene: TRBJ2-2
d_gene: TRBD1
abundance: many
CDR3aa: CASSPGTGSSTGELFF
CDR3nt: TGTGCCAGCAGCCCCGGGACAGGGTCCAGCACCGGGGAGCTGTTTTTT

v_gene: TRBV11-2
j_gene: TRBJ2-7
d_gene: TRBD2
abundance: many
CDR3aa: CASRATSGRFYEQYF
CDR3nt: TGTGCCAGCAGGGCTACTAGCGGGAGGTTCTACGAGCAGTACTTC

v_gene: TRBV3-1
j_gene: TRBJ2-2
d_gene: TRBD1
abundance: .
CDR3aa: CASSQEMVRGRDTGELFF
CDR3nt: TGTGCCAGCAGCCAAGAAATGGTCAGGGGGCGGGACACCGGGGAGCTGTTTTTT

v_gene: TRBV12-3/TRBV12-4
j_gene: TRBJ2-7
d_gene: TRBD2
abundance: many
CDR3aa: CASSSAGVRNEQYF
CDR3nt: TGTGCCAGCAGTTCAGCGGGAGTGCGCAACGAGCAGTACTTC

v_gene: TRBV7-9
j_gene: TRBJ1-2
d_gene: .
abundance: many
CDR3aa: CASSLGRLPNYGYTF
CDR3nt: TGTGCCAGCAGCTTAGGCCGGCTACCGAACTATGGCTACACCTTC

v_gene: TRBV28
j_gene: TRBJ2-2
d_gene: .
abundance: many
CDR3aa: CASGGDVPGELFF
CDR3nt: TGTGCCAGCGGTGGAGATGTCCCCGGGGAGCTGTTTTTT

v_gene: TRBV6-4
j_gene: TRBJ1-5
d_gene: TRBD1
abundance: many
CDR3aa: CASSEGGGGQPQHF
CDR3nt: TGTGCCAGCAGTGAAGGAGGGGGCGGTCAGCCCCAGCATTTT

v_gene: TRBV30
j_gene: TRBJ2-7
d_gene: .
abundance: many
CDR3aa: CAWSVWGFGEQYF
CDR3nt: TGTGCCTGGAGTGTTTGGGGGTTTGGCGAGCAGTACTTC

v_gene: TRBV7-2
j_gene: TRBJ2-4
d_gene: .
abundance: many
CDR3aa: CASSSSGKAKNIQYF
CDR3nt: TGTGCCAGCAGCAGTAGCGGAAAAGCCAAAAACATTCAGTACTTC

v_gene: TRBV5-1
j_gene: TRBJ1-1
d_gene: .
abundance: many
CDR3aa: CASSQWGENTEAFF
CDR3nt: TGCGCCAGCAGCCAATGGGGGGAGAACACTGAAGCTTTCTTT

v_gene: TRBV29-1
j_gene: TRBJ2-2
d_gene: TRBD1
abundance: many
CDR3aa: CSVGRGTGPGELFF
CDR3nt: TGCAGCGTGGGAAGAGGGACAGGGCCCGGGGAGCTGTTTTTT

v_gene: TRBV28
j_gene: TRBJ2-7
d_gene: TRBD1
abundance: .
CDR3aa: CASKLGGQGVEQYF
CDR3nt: TGTGCCAGCAAATTGGGCGGGCAGGGGGTAGAGCAGTACTTC

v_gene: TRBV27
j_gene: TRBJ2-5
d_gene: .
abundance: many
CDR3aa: CASSLFHVRGIQETQYF
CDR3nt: TGTGCCAGCAGTTTATTCCATGTGAGGGGGATCCAAGAGACCCAGTACTTC

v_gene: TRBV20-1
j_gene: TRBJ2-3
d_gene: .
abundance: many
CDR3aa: CSAAQNRGGMSTDTQYF
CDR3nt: TGCAGTGCCGCCCAAAACAGGGGAGGTATGAGCACAGATACGCAGTATTTT

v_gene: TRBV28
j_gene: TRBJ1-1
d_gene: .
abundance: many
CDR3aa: CASRPGSQAFF
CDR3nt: TGTGCCAGCAGGCCGGGTTCCCAAGCTTTCTTT

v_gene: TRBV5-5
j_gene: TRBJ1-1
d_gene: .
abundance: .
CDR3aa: CASSLGTGDDEAFF
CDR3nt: TGTGCCAGCAGCTTGGGGACGGGGGACGATGAAGCTTTCTTT

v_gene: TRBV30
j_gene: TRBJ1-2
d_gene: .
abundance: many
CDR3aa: CAWSVSWNGPYGYTF
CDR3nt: TGTGCCTGGAGTGTATCATGGAACGGGCCTTATGGCTACACCTTC

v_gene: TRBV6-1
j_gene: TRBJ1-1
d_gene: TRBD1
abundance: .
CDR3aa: CASSEQGVTEAFF
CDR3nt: TGTGCCAGCAGTGAACAGGGGGTGACTGAAGCTTTCTTT

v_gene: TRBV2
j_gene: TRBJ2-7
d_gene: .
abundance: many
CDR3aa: CASSEVHPSQDF
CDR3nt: TGTGCCAGCAGTGAAGTTCATCCCTCTCAGGACTTC

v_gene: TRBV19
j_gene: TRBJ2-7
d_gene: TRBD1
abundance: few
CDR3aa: CASSTPGTGTYEQYF
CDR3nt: TGTGCCAGTAGTACGCCCGGGACAGGGACTTACGAGCAGTACTTC

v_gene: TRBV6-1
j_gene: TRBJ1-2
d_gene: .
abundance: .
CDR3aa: CASTYSYGYTF
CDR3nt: TGTGCCAGCACATACAGTTATGGCTACACCTTC

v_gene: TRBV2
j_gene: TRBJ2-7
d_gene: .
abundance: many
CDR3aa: CASSESAYEQYF
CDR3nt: TGTGCCAGCAGTGAGTCAGCCTACGAGCAGTACTTC

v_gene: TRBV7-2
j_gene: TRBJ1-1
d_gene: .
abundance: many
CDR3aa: CASSLWQGGGIAEAFF
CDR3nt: TGTGCCAGCAGCTTATGGCAGGGAGGTGGGATAGCTGAAGCTTTCTTT

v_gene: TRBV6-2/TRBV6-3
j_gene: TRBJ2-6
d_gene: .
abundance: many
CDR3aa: CASNRGVSGANVLTF
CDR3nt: TGTGCCAGCAATCGGGGTGTCTCTGGGGCCAACGTCCTGACTTTC

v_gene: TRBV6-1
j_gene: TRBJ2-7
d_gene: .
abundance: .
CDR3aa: CASRETSGNGYEQYF
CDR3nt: TGTGCCAGCAGGGAAACATCAGGGAACGGTTACGAGCAGTACTTC